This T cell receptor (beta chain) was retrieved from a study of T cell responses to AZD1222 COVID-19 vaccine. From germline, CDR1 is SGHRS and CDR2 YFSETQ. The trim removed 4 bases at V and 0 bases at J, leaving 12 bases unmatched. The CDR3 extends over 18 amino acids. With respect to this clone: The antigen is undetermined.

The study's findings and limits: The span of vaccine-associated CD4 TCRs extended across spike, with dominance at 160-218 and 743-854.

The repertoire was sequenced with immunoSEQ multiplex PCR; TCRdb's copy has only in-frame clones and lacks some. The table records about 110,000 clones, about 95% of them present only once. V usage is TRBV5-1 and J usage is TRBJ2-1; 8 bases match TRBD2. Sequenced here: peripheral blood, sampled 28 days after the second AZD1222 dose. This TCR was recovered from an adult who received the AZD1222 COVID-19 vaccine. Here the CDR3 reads CASSPRSLAGSSYNEQFF. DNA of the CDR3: TGCGCCAGCAGCCCCCGGTCCTTAGCGGGGAGCTCCTACAATGAGCAGTTCTTC.